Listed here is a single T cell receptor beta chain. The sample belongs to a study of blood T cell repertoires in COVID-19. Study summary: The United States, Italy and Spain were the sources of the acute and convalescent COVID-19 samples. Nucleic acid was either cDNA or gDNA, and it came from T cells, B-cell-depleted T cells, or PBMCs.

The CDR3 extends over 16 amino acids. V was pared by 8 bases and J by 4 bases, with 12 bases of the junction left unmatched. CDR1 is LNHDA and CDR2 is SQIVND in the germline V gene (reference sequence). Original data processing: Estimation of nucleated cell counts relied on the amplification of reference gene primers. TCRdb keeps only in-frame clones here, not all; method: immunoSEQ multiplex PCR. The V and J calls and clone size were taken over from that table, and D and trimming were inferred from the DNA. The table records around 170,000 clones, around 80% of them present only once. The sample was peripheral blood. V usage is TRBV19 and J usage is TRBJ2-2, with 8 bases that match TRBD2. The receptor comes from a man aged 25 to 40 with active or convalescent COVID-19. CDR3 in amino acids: CASSRGGLAGTGELFF. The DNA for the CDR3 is TGTGCCAGTTCGCGAGGGGGTCTAGCGGGCACCGGGGAGCTGTTTTTT. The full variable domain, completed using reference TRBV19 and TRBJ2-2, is DGGITQSPKYLFRKEGQNVTLSCEQNLNHDAMYWYRQDPGQGLRLIYYSQIVNDFQKGDIAEGYSVSREKKESFPLTVTSAQKNPTAFYLCASSRGGLAGTGELFFGEGSRLTVL.